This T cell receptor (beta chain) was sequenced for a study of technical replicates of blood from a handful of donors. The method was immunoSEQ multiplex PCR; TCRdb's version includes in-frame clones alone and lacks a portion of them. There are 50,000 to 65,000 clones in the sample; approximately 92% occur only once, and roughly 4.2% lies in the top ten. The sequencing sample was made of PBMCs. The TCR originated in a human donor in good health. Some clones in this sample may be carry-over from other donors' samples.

In nucleotides, the CDR3 is TGTGCCATAGGGGACTTGCTCTCCTACGAGCAGTACTTC. It is translated as CAIGDLLSYEQYF. The V call is TRBV6-6, the J call TRBJ2-7, with D maybe TRBD2 (6 bases). The CDR3 is 13 amino acids. The germline gives CDR1 MNHNY, CDR2 SVGAGI (reference sequence). Trimming removed 10 bases at V and 0 bases at J, with 13 bases between.